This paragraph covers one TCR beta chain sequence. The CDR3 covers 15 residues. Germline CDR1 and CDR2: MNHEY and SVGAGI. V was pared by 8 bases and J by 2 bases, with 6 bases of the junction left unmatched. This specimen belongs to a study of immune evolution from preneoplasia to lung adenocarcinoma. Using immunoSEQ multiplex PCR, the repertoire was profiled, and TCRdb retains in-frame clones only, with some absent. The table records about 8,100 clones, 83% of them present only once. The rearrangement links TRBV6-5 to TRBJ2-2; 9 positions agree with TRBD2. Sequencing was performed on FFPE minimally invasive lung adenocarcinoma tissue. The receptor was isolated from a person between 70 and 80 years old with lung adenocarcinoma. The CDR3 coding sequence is TGTGCCAGCTCTAGCGGGGCCTCTAACACCGGGGAGCTGTTTTTT. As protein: CASSSGASNTGELFF.